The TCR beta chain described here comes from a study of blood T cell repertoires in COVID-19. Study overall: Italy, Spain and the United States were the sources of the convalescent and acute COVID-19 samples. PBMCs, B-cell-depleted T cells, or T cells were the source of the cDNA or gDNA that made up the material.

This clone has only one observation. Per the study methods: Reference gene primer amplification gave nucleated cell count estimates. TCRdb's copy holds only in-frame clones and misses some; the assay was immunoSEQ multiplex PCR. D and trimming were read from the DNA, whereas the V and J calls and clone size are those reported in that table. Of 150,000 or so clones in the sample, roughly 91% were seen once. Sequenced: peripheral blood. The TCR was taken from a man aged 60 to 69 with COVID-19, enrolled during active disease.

In DNA form, the CDR3 reads TGTGCCTGGAGCAGGGGGAATAATGAAAAACTGTTTTTT. Protein product: CAWSRGNNEKLFF. The chain employs TRBV30 and TRBJ1-4; 7 bases are shared with TRBD1. This CDR3 is 13 amino acids long. Germline assignment: CDR1 GTSNPN and CDR2 SVGIG (reference sequence). Losses at the gene ends were 3 bases for V and 4 bases for J; bases not matched to a gene: 2.